Following are 17 T cell receptor beta chains from one sample sequenced in a study of T cells after yellow fever vaccination (dated by TCRdb to about 2019). Interpreted using the paper, the treatment or condition label stands for: live attenuated yellow fever vaccine strain. Libraries came from 5' RACE. The instrument given in TCRdb is Illumina HiSeq 2500. TCRdb passed the public sequencing reads through fastp at Q25 and MiXCR, retaining productive beta sequences. Under each unique CDR3 protein, matching rows form one entry showing the most common genes and DNA. The sample yields 60,000 or so distinct CDR3 sequences; roughly 6.9% were counted once. The top ten constitute less than 45% of the sample. The sequences come from CD8+ T cells sorted from PBMCs, collected on the day of the first yellow fever vaccination. These receptors were taken from a young man who received the YFV17D yellow fever vaccine.

The table lists this clonotype with many counts. This chain uses TRBV4-1 with TRBJ1-4; 7 bases are a match to TRBD1. With V trimmed by 3 bases and J by 4 bases, 5 bases remained unmatched. This CDR3 region has 15 residues. Germline CDR1 is MGHRA and CDR2 is YSYEKL. The CDR3 DNA sequence: TGCGCCAGCAGCCATTCAGGGGGATTTAATGAAAAACTGTTTTTT. Its protein is CASSHSGGFNEKLFF.

This clonotype showed up many times. The chain employs TRBV20-1 and TRBJ2-4; D might be TRBD2 (6 bases). CDR3 size: 15 residues. Per germline, CDR1 DFQATT and CDR2 SNEGSKA (reference sequence). V lost 6 bases and J 1 base, leaving 16 bases between the germline ends. The chain's CDR3 is CSALNGGNAKNIQYF. Here the CDR3 DNA reads TGCAGTGCCCTCAACGGCGGGAATGCCAAAAACATTCAGTACTTC.

This chain joins TRBV4-1 and TRBJ2-7; tentatively, D is TRBD1 (5 bases). V was clipped by 0 bases and J by 2 bases, with 11 bases between them. This CDR3 spans 15 amino acids. The germline CDR1 and CDR2 sequences are MGHRA and YSYEKL. CDR3 protein: CASSQDPGRAYEQYV. CDR3 bases: TGCGCCAGCAGCCAAGACCCAGGCAGGGCCTACGAGCAGTACGTC.

In the case of this clonotype: This may come from a read error, since a much larger clone is one base off. The V call is TRBV4-1, the J call TRBJ1-2, with 8 bases identical to TRBD1. The CDR3 consists of 13 residues. CDR1 is MGHRA and CDR2 is YSYEKL in the germline V gene. With 8 bases clipped from V and 6 bases from J, the junction kept 8 bases outside the gene matches. As DNA, the CDR3 is TGCGCCAGCGCGGACAGGGACATCGATGGCTACACCTTC. Its translation: CASADRDIDGYTF.

This clonotype has at least ten counts. The chain couples TRBV6-5 to TRBJ2-5, with a weak D call TRBD2 (7 bases). The length of the CDR3 is 15 residues. V lost 0 bases, J lost 10 bases, and 18 bases lay in between. Germline CDR1 is MNHEY and CDR2 is SVGAGI. The CDR3 DNA is TGTGCCAGCAGTTACTCAATCGGGGGCAGGGAGGGCCAGTACTTC. Its protein product is CASSYSIGGREGQYF.

This chain connects TRBV7-9 to TRBJ2-1, with D hard to call. In germline, CDR1 is SEHNR, CDR2 FQNEAQ (reference sequence). The CDR3 has 12 amino acids. V lost 5 bases and J 7 bases, leaving 9 bases between the germline ends. As DNA, the CDR3 is TGTGCCAGCAGCCCGGTCGGGAATGAGCAGTTCTTC. Protein: CASSPVGNEQFF.

This sequence joins TRBV6-5 and TRBJ2-1; TRBD2 agrees at 15 bases. This CDR3 is built from 18 residues. Unmatched junction bases numbered 2, after V lost 2 bases and J lost 0 bases. Looked up from germline, CDR1 is MNHEY and CDR2 is SVGAGI. The DNA for the CDR3 is TGTGCCAGCAGTTACGGGACTAGCGGGGGGATCTCCTACAATGAGCAGTTCTTC. It specifies CASSYGTSGGISYNEQFF.

This clonotype appeared many times. The chain recombines TRBV15 with TRBJ2-1; TRBD2 matches at 7 bases. Germline V gene data show CDR1 as LNHNV and CDR2 as YYDKDF (reference sequence). This CDR3 has 15 residues. Trimming cost V 4 bases and J 0 bases; bases outside gene matches: 3. The CDR3 sequence: CATSTWGGSYNEQFF. The CDR3, as DNA: TGTGCCACCAGCACTTGGGGGGGCTCCTACAATGAGCAGTTCTTC.

This clonotype turned up a few times. The chain carries TRBV7-9 and TRBJ2-5; 7 positions match TRBD2. Trimming cost V 1 base and J 1 base; bases outside gene matches: 3. This CDR3 region has 15 residues. CDR1 is SEHNR and CDR2 is FQNEAQ in the germline V gene (reference sequence). The CDR3 here is CASSLVSGGQETQYF. The CDR3 bases are TGTGCCAGCAGCTTAGTCTCGGGAGGCCAAGAGACCCAGTACTTC.

This clonotype was found a few times. The rearrangement joins TRBV30 to TRBJ2-1; 11 bases fit TRBD1. Germline CDR1 GTSNPN, CDR2 SVGIG (reference sequence). Trimming took 4 bases from V and 8 from J; bases not matched to a gene: 10. This CDR3 contains 15 residues. The CDR3 bases are TGTGCCTGGACCTTTAGGGGACAGGGGGTCCATGAGCAGTTCTTC. This codes for CAWTFRGQGVHEQFF.

This clonotype came up many times. V and J are TRBV6-1 and TRBJ2-3; no clear D. The CDR3 is made up of 13 amino acids. V lost 6 bases, J lost 0 bases, and 7 bases lay in between. Germline V CDR1 and CDR2: MNHNS, SASEGT. CDR3 protein: CASRILSTDTQYF. As DNA, the CDR3 is TGTGCCAGCAGGATTTTAAGCACAGATACGCAGTATTTT.

In its sample, this clonotype was seen many times. The rearrangement uses TRBV9 and TRBJ1-1; D might be TRBD1 (5 bases). V shed 3 bases and J shed 1 base, with 16 bases lying between them. CDR1 is SGDLS, CDR2 YYNGEE, per germline. This CDR3 has 16 residues. The CDR3 region is CASSGRSGAPNTEAFF. CDR3 DNA sequence: TGTGCCAGCAGCGGACGCTCCGGGGCCCCGAACACTGAAGCTTTCTTT.

Ten or more counts support this clonotype. This sequence joins TRBV12-3 or TRBV12-4 and TRBJ1-1; D unclear. V was cut by 6 bases and J by 3 bases, with 11 bases left in between. This CDR3 comprises 13 residues. The CDR3 coding sequence is TGTGCCAGCAGCCCAGCGGCCTACACTGAAGCTTTCTTT. Protein sequence: CASSPAAYTEAFF.

This clonotype was seen only a few times. This chain uses TRBV9 with TRBJ1-2; D gene ambiguous. The CDR3 is 15 residues long. The V and J ends lost 4 bases and 5 bases respectively, with 18 bases between them. The germline V gene has CDR1 SGDLS and CDR2 YYNGEE. The CDR3 region is CASSSPEGSLYGYTF. CDR3 bases: TGTGCCAGCAGCTCGCCGGAGGGCAGTCTGTATGGCTACACCTTC. The full variable domain, with the rest looked up from reference TRBV9 and TRBJ1-2, is DSGVTQTPKHLITATGQRVTLRCSPRSGDLSVYWYQQSLDQGLQFLIQYYNGEERAKGNILERFSAQQFPDLHSELNLSSLELGDSALYFCASSSPEGSLYGYTFGSGTRLTVV.

The chain couples TRBV13 to TRBJ2-7, with D perhaps matching TRBD1 (5 bases). The CDR3 extends over 14 amino acids. V was clipped by 5 bases and J by 5 bases, with 16 bases between them. Germline V CDR1 and CDR2: PRHDT, FYEKMQ (reference sequence). This CDR3 reads CASSRGVGLNEQYF. CDR3 DNA: TGTGCCAGCAGCAGGGGCGTAGGGCTCAACGAGCAGTACTTC.

In its sample, this clonotype was seen many times. This sequence joins TRBV7-9 and TRBJ2-3, with D perhaps TRBD1 (5 bases). CDR3 length: 16 amino acids. V gave up 4 bases and J gave up 2 bases, with 16 bases separating them. Germline loops: CDR1 SEHNR, CDR2 FQNEAQ (reference sequence). The CDR3 DNA reads TGTGCCAGCAGCTACCGACAGACCTCTGACACAGATACGCAGTATTTT. Translated: CASSYRQTSDTDTQYF.

This clonotype was picked up a small number of times. The chain links TRBV6-2 or TRBV6-3 to TRBJ1-1; D uncertain. The germline V gene has CDR1 MNHEY and CDR2 SVGEGT. V lost 7 bases and J 4 bases, leaving 10 bases between the germline ends. This CDR3 is 12 amino acids long. The CDR3 reads CASNEAGTEAFF. DNA for the CDR3: TGTGCCAGCAACGAGGCGGGCACTGAAGCTTTCTTT.